This passage covers 19 T cell receptor beta chains from one sample sequenced in a study of blood T cell repertoires in COVID-19. The data were produced by immunoSEQ multiplex PCR, yet TCRdb's version contains in-frame clones alone and is incomplete. The sample records 35,000 to 55,000 clones, 90% being singletons. Source material: peripheral blood. The receptors originated from a man aged 50 to 59 with active COVID-19.

The chain combines TRBV2 with TRBJ1-4, with D hard to call. The germline gives CDR1 SNHLY, CDR2 FYNNEI. The CDR3 has 14 residues. V dropped 5 bases and J dropped 7 bases, with 14 bases sitting between them. This CDR3 reads CASSQDGSSEKLFF. The CDR3 coding sequence is TGTGCCAGCAGTCAGGATGGGTCAAGTGAAAAACTGTTTTTT.

V usage is TRBV28 and J usage is TRBJ1-2; D is possibly TRBD1 (6 bases). This CDR3 is 13 amino acids long. Trimming shortened V by 6 bases and J by 2 bases, and 10 bases separated the two germline ends. Germline loops: CDR1 MDHEN, CDR2 SYDVKM. The CDR3 spells CASRNGQNYGYTF. The DNA for the CDR3 is TGTGCCAGCAGGAATGGACAGAACTATGGCTACACCTTC.

J is TRBJ2-3 and V is TRBV11-2, with 8 bases identical to TRBD2. The germline CDR1 and CDR2 sequences are SGHAT and FQNNGV. CDR3 size: 19 residues. The J segment lost 3 bases and the V segment lost 4 bases, leaving 18 bases of the junction unmatched. The CDR3 spells CASSWFHLIAGNWTDTQYF. For the CDR3, the DNA is TGTGCCAGCAGCTGGTTTCACTTAATAGCGGGAAATTGGACAGATACGCAGTATTTT. The variable domain in full, completed from reference TRBV11-2 and TRBJ2-3, reads EAGVAQSPRYKIIEKRQSVAFWCNPISGHATLYWYQQILGQGPKLLIQFQNNGVVDDSQLPKDRFSAERLKGVDSTLKIQPAKLEDSAVYLCASSWFHLIAGNWTDTQYFGPGTRLTVL.

The chain couples TRBV7-8 to TRBJ2-7, with 11 bases aligning to TRBD2. The CDR3 totals 16 residues. V lost 5 bases to trimming and J lost 2 bases; unmatched junction nucleotides: 8. Germline V lookup: CDR1 SGHVS, CDR2 FQNEAQ. The CDR3 DNA is TGTGCCAGCAGCAAACAGGGACTAGCGGAAACCTACGAGCAGTACTTC. Protein product: CASSKQGLAETYEQYF.

This clone has only a few counts. The chain carries TRBV6-5 and TRBJ2-5; 14 bases are a match to TRBD2. V shed 6 bases and J 4 bases; nucleotides not matched to a gene: 4. The length of the CDR3 is 15 residues. Germline V gives CDR1 MNHEY, CDR2 SVGAGI. DNA of the CDR3: TGTGCCAGCAGCCTGACTAGCGGGGGGGCAGAGACCCAGTACTTC. It encodes CASSLTSGGAETQYF.

This clone has a handful of counts. The CDR3 coding sequence is TGCGCCAGCAGTGAGGCGGGACAGGGAGTCCACGAGCAGTACTTC. It translates to CASSEAGQGVHEQYF. V gene TRBV10-2 combines with J gene TRBJ2-7; TRBD1 agrees at 9 bases. The CDR3 consists of 15 residues. Germline V gives CDR1 WSHSY, CDR2 SAAADI. V gave up 2 bases and J gave up 5 bases; unmatched junction bases: 7.

About this clone itself: Sequence at one end of the junction differs from germline and may be a read error. The chain recombines TRBV7-7 with TRBJ2-1, with TRBD1 matching 7 bases. The CDR3 contains 12 residues. CDR1 SSHAT and CDR2 FNYEAQ come from the germline V gene (reference sequence). The CDR3 is CASSETGNEQFF. CDR3 DNA: TGTGCTAGCAGCGAGACAGGGAATGAGCAGTTCTTC.

The chain employs TRBV28 and TRBJ2-7; 7 bases align to TRBD2. The CDR3 totals 17 residues. V gave up 5 bases and J gave up 5 bases; unmatched junction bases: 18. Germline-derived CDR1 and CDR2 are MDHEN and SYDVKM. The CDR3 region is CASSPGLVLEVRNEQYF. CDR3 in DNA: TGTGCCAGCAGTCCAGGACTAGTTCTTGAAGTTCGTAACGAGCAGTACTTC. Together with reference TRBV28 and TRBJ2-7, the CDR3 gives the full variable domain: DVKVTQSSRYLVKRTGEKVFLECVQDMDHENMFWYRQDPGLGLRLIYFSYDVKMKEKGDIPEGYSVSREKKERFSLILESASTNQTSMYLCASSPGLVLEVRNEQYFGPGTRLTVT.

The CDR3 DNA sequence: TGTGCCACCCACCCTCTGGACTTAACCGGGGAGCTGTTTTTT. As protein: CATHPLDLTGELFF. V gene TRBV10-3 combines with J gene TRBJ2-2; possibly TRBD2 for D (5 bases). This CDR3 has 14 residues. Germline V gives CDR1 ENHRY, CDR2 SYGVKD. V shed 10 bases and J shed 5 bases, with 17 bases lying between them.

The rearrangement uses TRBV27 and TRBJ2-3; 9 bases line up with TRBD2. The CDR3 loop spans 15 amino acids. V trimming: 3 bases; J trimming: 4 bases; junction bases outside the gene matches: 5. The germline V gene has CDR1 MNHEY and CDR2 SMNVEV (reference sequence). CDR3: CASSFKRGVSDTQYF. The CDR3 coding sequence is TGTGCCAGCAGTTTCAAGCGGGGGGTTTCAGATACGCAGTATTTT.

This sequence joins TRBV2 and TRBJ2-6; 10 positions match TRBD1. The CDR3 has 19 residues. CDR1 is SNHLY, CDR2 FYNNEI, per germline. V shed 5 bases and J 3 bases; nucleotides not matched to a gene: 13. The CDR3 sequence: CASSFYRTGTGVGANVLTF. Here the CDR3 DNA reads TGTGCCAGCAGTTTCTACCGAACCGGGACAGGGGTTGGGGCCAACGTCCTGACTTTC.

The rearrangement links TRBV6-5 to TRBJ2-4; D might be TRBD2 (6 bases). The CDR3 extends over 14 amino acids. Germline loops: CDR1 MNHEY, CDR2 SVGAGI. Trimming removed 6 bases from V and 6 bases from J, with 15 bases in between. CDR3 sequence: CASSSSDEGNIQYF. The CDR3 DNA sequence: TGTGCCAGCAGCTCTAGCGACGAGGGAAACATTCAGTACTTC.

This clone has only one observation. The chain employs TRBV6-5 and TRBJ1-2, with D possibly being TRBD1 (6 bases). The CDR3 is made up of 15 amino acids. Germline loops: CDR1 MNHEY, CDR2 SVGAGI. The CDR3 sequence: CASSETGHSNYGYTF. CDR3 nucleotides: TGTGCTTCCTCCGAAACGGGACATTCGAACTATGGCTACACCTTC.

V and J are TRBV27 and TRBJ2-4; 9 bases agree with TRBD2. Germline V CDR1 and CDR2: MNHEY, SMNVEV (reference sequence). Germline trimming cut 5 bases from V and 0 bases from J; bases unmatched to any gene: 8. CDR3 length: 17 residues. The CDR3 region has the DNA TGTGCCAGCAGTGGTCGCGGGGGGGGACTAGCCAAAAACATTCAGTACTTC. Its protein is CASSGRGGGLAKNIQYF.

This chain joins TRBV19 and TRBJ1-3; 7 positions agree with TRBD1. CDR3 length equals 17 residues. CDR1 and CDR2 from the germline V gene are LNHDA and SQIVND (reference sequence). Unmatched junction bases numbered 11, after V lost 6 bases and J lost 0 bases. CDR3 loop: CASSSRDRLLSGNTIYF. The CDR3 bases are TGTGCCAGTAGCTCTCGGGACAGACTGCTCTCTGGAAACACCATATATTTT.

The chain recombines TRBV7-2 with TRBJ2-7; 10 positions match TRBD2. This CDR3 contains 14 residues. The ends lost 3 bases at V and 6 bases at J; junction bases unmatched: 5. Germline V gene sequence: CDR1 SGHTA, CDR2 FQGNSA. The CDR3 nucleotides are TGTGCCAGCAGCTTGGGACTAGCGCGTCCCGAGCAGTACTTC. Amino acid sequence: CASSLGLARPEQYF.

The gene calls are TRBV7-8 and TRBJ2-1; TRBD1 is a possible D gene (5 bases). Trimming left V 3 bases short and J 1 base short, with 7 bases between. The CDR3 has 14 residues. Germline V CDR1 and CDR2: SGHVS, FQNEAQ. CDR3 nucleotides: TGTGCCAGCAGCTTCAGGGTGTCCTACAATGAGCAGTTCTTC. This codes for CASSFRVSYNEQFF.

The chain carries TRBV11-2 and TRBJ1-2; D gene unclear. Germline CDR1 reads SGHAT; CDR2 reads FQNNGV. The CDR3 length is 14 residues. The V end lost 5 bases, the J end lost 2 bases, and 12 bases lay between the germline ends. This chain's CDR3 is CASSPRSGNYGYTF. The CDR3 coding sequence is TGTGCCAGCAGCCCTCGGTCGGGAAACTATGGCTACACCTTC.

In this sample, this clone turned up a few times. The gene calls are TRBV2 and TRBJ2-3; 11 nucleotides agree with TRBD2. The CDR3 has 16 amino acids. The germline V gene has CDR1 SNHLY and CDR2 FYNNEI. With V trimmed by 1 base and J by 4 bases, 4 bases remained unmatched. CDR3 loop: CASSEGLAGGPDTQYF. The CDR3 nucleotides are TGTGCCAGCAGTGAAGGCCTAGCGGGGGGCCCAGATACGCAGTATTTT.